The entry that follows covers one TCR beta chain sequence. Patients of the Seattle cohort, enrolled during active infection, were followed longitudinally. This entry comes from a study of blood T cell repertoires in COVID-19. Study overall: The study drew acute and convalescent COVID-19 samples from the United States, Italy and Spain.

Per the original methods: Cell counts per sample came from amplifying reference gene primers. Measured with immunoSEQ multiplex PCR; TCRdb has only the in-frame clones, and not every one. V, J and clone size derive from that table, while D and trimming were established from the DNA sequence. The sample lists about 200,000 clones, around 90% occurring once. Material: peripheral blood. The TCR sequence derives from a man in his 60s with COVID-19, enrolled during active disease.

In DNA form, the CDR3 reads TGTGCCAGCAGCTTATATGGCGGGGGTAACACCGGGGAGCTGTTTTTT. Translating it yields CASSLYGGGNTGELFF. The chain employs TRBV7-9 and TRBJ2-2, with TRBD2 matching over 7 bases. Per the germline V gene, CDR1 is SEHNR and CDR2 is FQNEAQ (reference sequence). The junction had 5 bases not matched to a gene; V was cut back by 2 bases and J by 2 bases. The CDR3 has 16 residues.